The next 27 T cell receptor beta chains were all read from a single sample in a study of cytomegalovirus exposure and HLA in healthy donors. 60 Vbeta and 13 Jbeta primers were used in PCR. The method was immunoSEQ multiplex PCR; TCRdb's version includes in-frame clones alone and lacks a portion of them. The data contain 95,000 to 150,000 clones, around three quarters of them singletons. Sequencing was done on a sample of PBMCs. These receptors all stem from a woman in her fifties or sixties in good health and CMV-seronegative.

The chain links TRBV7-3 to TRBJ2-5; TRBD1 matches at 8 bases. J was trimmed by 7 bases and V by 5 bases; bases with no gene match: 9. Germline loops: CDR1 SGHTA, CDR2 FQGTGA. The CDR3 has 14 residues. The CDR3 region is CASSLGDRPSTQYF. In nucleotides, the CDR3 is TGTGCCAGCAGCCTAGGGGACAGGCCCTCGACCCAGTACTTC. Based on the CDR3 plus reference TRBV7-3 and TRBJ2-5, the full variable domain is GAGVSQTPSNKVTEKGKYVELRCDPISGHTALYWYRQSLGQGPEFLIYFQGTGAADDSGLPNDRFFAVRPEGSVSTLKIQRTERGDSAVYLCASSLGDRPSTQYFGPGTRLLVL.

The J gene is TRBJ1-2, the V gene TRBV7-8; D uncertain. V dropped 1 base and J dropped 0 bases, with 9 bases sitting between them. CDR1 SGHVS and CDR2 FQNEAQ come from the germline V gene. This CDR3 has 15 amino acids. CDR3 region: CASSLGRVANYGYTF. For the CDR3, the DNA is TGTGCCAGCAGCTTAGGGCGGGTAGCTAACTATGGCTACACCTTC.

Comments on this clone: The junction departs from the called germline gene at one end, perhaps through a read error. The chain couples TRBV7-9 to TRBJ2-3; 7 nucleotides align to TRBD2. Germline CDR1 reads SEHNR; CDR2 reads FQNEAQ (reference sequence). The CDR3 is 12 residues long. CDR3 coding DNA: TGTTCCAGCAGCCGCCCGGGGGGTGCGCAGTATTTT. Translation gives CSSSRPGGAQYF.

The V and J genes are TRBV15 and TRBJ2-1, with 7 bases matching TRBD2. After removal of 3 bases from V and 4 bases from J, the junction contained 6 bases not matched to a gene. Germline assignment: CDR1 LNHNV and CDR2 YYDKDF (reference sequence). This CDR3 has 15 residues. As DNA, the CDR3 is TGTGCCACCAGCAGGCCGGCGGGAGAGTACAATGAGCAGTTCTTC. Amino acid sequence: CATSRPAGEYNEQFF.

The chain links TRBV5-1 to TRBJ2-7; D is possibly TRBD2 (6 bases). The CDR3 runs 14 residues. V was pared by 4 bases and J by 4 bases, with 15 bases between. Germline loops: CDR1 SGHRS, CDR2 YFSETQ. The CDR3 is CASSLGLSSYEQYF. Here the CDR3 DNA reads TGCGCCAGCAGCCTCGGACTAAGTTCATACGAGCAGTACTTC.

V usage is TRBV6-5 and J usage is TRBJ1-6, with TRBD1 matching over 8 bases. CDR3 length: 14 amino acids. The J segment lost 3 bases and the V segment lost 11 bases, leaving 6 bases of the junction unmatched. Germline V lookup: CDR1 MNHEY, CDR2 SVGAGI. CDR3 coding DNA: TGTGCCGCCAGGGGGCCCGTCTATAATTCACCCCTCCACTTT. Its translation: CAARGPVYNSPLHF.

V usage is TRBV9 and J usage is TRBJ2-3; tentatively, D is TRBD2 (6 bases). This CDR3 has 10 amino acids. Germline V gene data show CDR1 as SGDLS and CDR2 as YYNGEE. The CDR3 DNA follows: TGTGGAGGGGAGGAGGATACGCAGTATTTT. Translating it yields CGGEEDTQYF.

This clone was detected a few times. The chain has TRBV28 and TRBJ2-3; 9 bases are a match to TRBD1. CDR3 length: 14 amino acids. Germline CDR1 and CDR2: MDHEN and SYDVKM. After removal of 6 bases from V and 4 bases from J, the junction contained 5 bases not matched to a gene. The CDR3 DNA reads as TGTGCCAGCAGGCCGGGACAGGGCCCAGATACGCAGTATTTT. Translating it yields CASRPGQGPDTQYF. The full variable domain, completed using reference TRBV28 and TRBJ2-3, is DVKVTQSSRYLVKRTGEKVFLECVQDMDHENMFWYRQDPGLGLRLIYFSYDVKMKEKGDIPEGYSVSREKKERFSLILESASTNQTSMYLCASRPGQGPDTQYFGPGTRLTVL.

The chain recombines TRBV6-6 with TRBJ2-5; D remains ambiguous. V was shortened by 0 bases and J by 2 bases, with 10 bases between the two germline ends. From germline, CDR1 is MNHNY and CDR2 SVGAGI (reference sequence). CDR3 length equals 15 residues. For the CDR3, the DNA is TGTGCCAGCAGTTACTCGTCCCTAGAACAAGAGACCCAGTACTTC. This codes for CASSYSSLEQETQYF.

The chain's CDR3 is CASSPYVEREFYTDTQYF. The DNA of the CDR3 is TGCGCCAGCAGCCCTTATGTAGAGCGGGAGTTTTACACAGATACGCAGTATTTT. This rearrangement joins TRBV4-3 to TRBJ2-3; 8 bases agree with TRBD2. V was clipped by 4 bases and J by 2 bases; unmatched bases: 14. This CDR3 has 18 amino acids. CDR1 is LGHNA, CDR2 YSLEER, per germline.

The chain carries TRBV28 and TRBJ2-1; 11 nucleotides agree with TRBD2. Germline V gene data show CDR1 as MDHEN and CDR2 as SYDVKM. This CDR3 spans 15 amino acids. V lost 2 bases to trimming and J lost 4 bases; unmatched junction nucleotides: 1. The CDR3 DNA sequence: TGTGCCAGCAGTTTAACTAGCGGGAGTTACAATGAGCAGTTCTTC. As protein: CASSLTSGSYNEQFF.

This chain connects TRBV30 to TRBJ1-4, with D uncertain. The CDR3 length is 11 residues. Germline V CDR1 and CDR2: GTSNPN, SVGIG (reference sequence). V was clipped by 2 bases and J by 4 bases, with 2 bases between them. CDR3 sequence (DNA): TGTGCCTGGAGTTATAATGAAAAACTGTTTTTT. It codes for CAWSYNEKLFF.

CDR3 in amino acids: CASSPSGLLAQQFF. CDR3 coding DNA: TGTGCCAGCTCACCAAGCGGGCTCTTAGCTCAGCAGTTCTTC. The gene calls are TRBV18 and TRBJ2-1; D is possibly TRBD2 (6 bases). CDR1 is KGHSH, CDR2 LQKENI, per germline. The V end was cut by 2 bases, the J end by 11 bases, with 16 bases between. The CDR3 has 14 amino acids.

The chain links TRBV5-1 to TRBJ2-2, with no clear D. Germline V gene data show CDR1 as SGHRS and CDR2 as YFSETQ. Trimming took off 0 bases at V and 5 bases at J, with 11 bases between the two ends. The length of the CDR3 is 15 residues. CDR3 DNA: TGCGCCAGCAGCTTGGATTTGGCCGTAACCGGGGAGCTGTTTTTT. Translated, it gives CASSLDLAVTGELFF.

This clone was detected only once. This rearrangement joins TRBV9 to TRBJ2-3, with D uncertain. Germline V lookup: CDR1 SGDLS, CDR2 YYNGEE. The CDR3 is 14 residues long. V lost 0 bases to trimming and J lost 6 bases, with 11 bases between them. The CDR3 nucleotides read TGTGCCAGCAGCGTAGTCCAGGCCCCGGATACGCAGTATTTT. Translating gives CASSVVQAPDTQYF.

The chain uses TRBV11-3 and TRBJ2-3, with TRBD2 identical over 12 bases. This CDR3 comprises 16 residues. Germline lookup yields CDR1 SGHNT and CDR2 YENEEA. V dropped 4 bases and J dropped 0; count of bases not matched to a gene: 2. CDR3 nucleotide sequence: TGTGCCAGCAGCTCTGGACTAGCGGGAAGCACAGATACGCAGTATTTT. Protein: CASSSGLAGSTDTQYF.

The chain employs TRBV28 and TRBJ2-5; D might be TRBD2 (5 bases). The assigned J gene may be wrong: the sequence end matches TRBJ2-7 better. Germline assignment: CDR1 MDHEN and CDR2 SYDVKM. This CDR3 contains 12 residues. The CDR3 loop is CASTREPYEQYF. In nucleotides, the CDR3 is TGTGCCAGCACCCGGGAACCCTACGAGCAGTACTTC.

DNA of the CDR3: TGTGCCACGCGGACAGGTAGCACAGATACGCAGTATTTT. The encoded protein is CATRTGSTDTQYF. V usage is TRBV10-3 and J usage is TRBJ2-3; 7 bases are shared with TRBD1. Germline assignment: CDR1 ENHRY and CDR2 SYGVKD. There are 13 residues in the CDR3. V trimming: 10 bases; J trimming: 0 bases; junction bases outside the gene matches: 4.

This clone was seen a single time. For the CDR3, the DNA is TGTGCCAGCAGCTTATCTGCGGCGGGGTTGACGCGTGGCTACACCTTC. This sequence encodes CASSLSAAGLTRGYTF. The J gene is TRBJ1-2, the V gene TRBV7-2; D not resolved. The CDR3 is 16 residues long. The ends were cut back, 2 bases at V and 7 bases at J, with 20 bases in the middle. Germline V lookup: CDR1 SGHTA, CDR2 FQGNSA.

Only a few counts were recorded for this clone. The chain joins TRBV15 to TRBJ1-1; 7 nucleotides align to TRBD1. The CDR3 runs to 13 residues. Trimming took 9 bases from V and 3 from J; bases not matched to a gene: 7. In germline, CDR1 is LNHNV, CDR2 YYDKDF (reference sequence). This CDR3 is CATNKGADTEAFF. CDR3 coding DNA: TGTGCCACGAATAAGGGGGCGGACACTGAAGCTTTCTTT.

The rearrangement joins TRBV4-3 to TRBJ2-5; 10 bases align to TRBD2. Unmatched junction bases numbered 15, after V lost 1 base and J lost 1 base. Germline CDR1 is LGHNA and CDR2 is YSLEER. The CDR3 extends over 20 amino acids. CDR3 in amino acids: CASSQVIASGSSVSQETQYF. The CDR3, as DNA: TGCGCCAGCAGCCAAGTTATCGCTAGCGGGAGTTCTGTTTCCCAAGAGACCCAGTACTTC.

In nucleotides, the CDR3 is TGTGCCAGCAACCCACTAGGACTAGCGGGAGAGGCCCGCAATACGCAGTATTTT. It specifies CASNPLGLAGEARNTQYF. This sequence joins TRBV5-4 and TRBJ2-3; 13 bases map to TRBD2. The CDR3 contains 18 residues. Germline loops: CDR1 SGHNT, CDR2 YYREEE (reference sequence). Unmatched junction bases numbered 17, after V lost 6 bases and J lost 7 bases.

This clone has a handful of counts. This chain uses TRBV6-5 with TRBJ2-7, with D maybe TRBD1 (6 bases). CDR1 MNHEY and CDR2 SVGAGI come from the germline V gene. Trimming removed 6 bases at V and 1 base at J, with 16 bases between. The CDR3 loop spans 15 amino acids. The CDR3 coding sequence is TGTGCCAGCAGACCCGGGACATCCTCATCCTACGAGCAGTACTTC. Its translation is CASRPGTSSSYEQYF.

This chain uses TRBV29-1 with TRBJ2-2; 10 bases match TRBD2. This CDR3 region has 17 residues. CDR1 SQVTM and CDR2 ANQGSEA come from the germline V gene. Germline trimming cut 0 bases from V and 3 bases from J; bases unmatched to any gene: 7. The CDR3 loop is CSVEDPTLAGDTGELFF. The CDR3 DNA reads TGCAGCGTTGAAGATCCGACGCTAGCGGGAGACACCGGGGAGCTGTTTTTT.

V and J are TRBV2 and TRBJ2-3, with 10 bases matching TRBD2. CDR1 SNHLY and CDR2 FYNNEI come from the germline V gene. The CDR3 spans 16 residues. V trimming: 8 bases; J trimming: 3 bases; junction bases outside the gene matches: 11. The CDR3 here is CASGEREGLGTDTQYF. Here the CDR3 DNA reads TGTGCCAGCGGGGAGCGGGAGGGCCTCGGTACAGATACGCAGTATTTT.

The chain couples TRBV27 to TRBJ2-3; 11 bases fit TRBD1. Trimming took 5 bases from V and 7 from J; bases not matched to a gene: 11. This CDR3 has 16 amino acids. The V gene's germline CDR1 is MNHEY and CDR2 SMNVEV (reference sequence). DNA for the CDR3: TGTGCCAGCAGTGGACTGGGACAGGGGGACGTCCATACGCAGTATTTT. This encodes CASSGLGQGDVHTQYF.

The chain combines TRBV7-3 with TRBJ2-3; TRBD1 is a possible D gene (6 bases). Germline CDR1 reads SGHTA; CDR2 reads FQGTGA. V was trimmed by 5 bases and J by 5 bases, leaving 14 bases between them. This CDR3 spans 14 amino acids. The CDR3 is CASSPTGAQDTQYF. DNA of the CDR3: TGTGCCAGCAGCCCGACAGGCGCACAAGATACGCAGTATTTT.